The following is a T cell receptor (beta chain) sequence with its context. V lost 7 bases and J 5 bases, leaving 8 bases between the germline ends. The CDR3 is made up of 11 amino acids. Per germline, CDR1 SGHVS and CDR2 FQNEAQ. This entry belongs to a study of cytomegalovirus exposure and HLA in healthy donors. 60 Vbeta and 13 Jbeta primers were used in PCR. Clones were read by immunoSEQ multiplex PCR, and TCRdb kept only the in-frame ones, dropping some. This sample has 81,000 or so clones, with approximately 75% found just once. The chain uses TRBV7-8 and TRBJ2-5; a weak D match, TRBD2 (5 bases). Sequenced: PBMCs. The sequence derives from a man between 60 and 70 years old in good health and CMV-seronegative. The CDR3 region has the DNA TGTGCCAGCAATGGGGAGGAGACCCAGTACTTC. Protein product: CASNGEETQYF.